This T cell receptor (beta chain) was captured in a study of long-term antiretroviral therapy in people with HIV. The assay used was immunoSEQ (version v3.0), run at survey level. Some clones are missing from TCRdb's copy, which holds only in-frame ones; the method was immunoSEQ multiplex PCR. The sample holds around 16,000 clones, more than 65% seen once. This clone was recorded only once. Its target is unknown. Study-level findings and limits: Clones expanded before ART dominated the repertoire at all time points. In HIV, the repertoires covered a tighter span of CDR3 lengths than in controls.

CDR1 and CDR2 from the germline V gene are MNHEY and SMNVEV (reference sequence). V was clipped by 3 bases and J by 0 bases, with 13 bases between them. This CDR3 is built from 16 residues. This sample comprised unsorted PBMCs, obtained about 1.2 years before starting antiretroviral therapy. This clonotype was obtained from a man under 40 with HIV. The chain couples TRBV27 to TRBJ2-3, with D unclear. CDR3 DNA: TGTGCCAGCAGTTTTTGGGCGATCCAGAGCACAGATACGCAGTATTTT. Protein sequence: CASSFWAIQSTDTQYF.